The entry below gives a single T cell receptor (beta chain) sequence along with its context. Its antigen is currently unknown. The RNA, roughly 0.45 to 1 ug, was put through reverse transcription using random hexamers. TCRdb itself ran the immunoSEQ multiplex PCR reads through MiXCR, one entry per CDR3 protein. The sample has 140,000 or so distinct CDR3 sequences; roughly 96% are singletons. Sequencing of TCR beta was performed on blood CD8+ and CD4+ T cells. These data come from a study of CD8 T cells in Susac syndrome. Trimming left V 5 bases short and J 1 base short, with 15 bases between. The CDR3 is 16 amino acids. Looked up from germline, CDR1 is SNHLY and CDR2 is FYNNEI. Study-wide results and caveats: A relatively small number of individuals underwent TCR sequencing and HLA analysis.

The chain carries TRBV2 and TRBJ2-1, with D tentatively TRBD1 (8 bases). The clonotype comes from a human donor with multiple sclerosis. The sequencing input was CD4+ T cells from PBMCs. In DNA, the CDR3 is TGTGCCAGCAGTTACGACAGGGGAGGGTCCTACAATGAGCAGTTCTTC. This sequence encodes CASSYDRGGSYNEQFF.